This TCR beta chain stems from a study of blood T cell repertoires in COVID-19. Study details: From T cells, B-cell-depleted T cells, or PBMCs came the material, which was cDNA or gDNA.

This CDR3 has 12 amino acids. In germline, CDR1 is SGHTA, CDR2 FQGNSA. The V end was cut by 3 bases, the J end by 4 bases, with 7 bases between. Original analysis: Reference gene primer amplification yielded estimated nucleated cell counts. Profiled with immunoSEQ multiplex PCR; TCRdb holds only in-frame clones, not every one. The V and J calls and the clone size are those of that table, but D and trimming were determined from the DNA. The sample holds about 230,000 clones; roughly 83% are singletons and the top ten take under 3%. The sequenced sample consisted of peripheral blood. This chain links TRBV7-2 with TRBJ2-7; D call uncertain. The TCR sequence derives from an older woman with active or convalescent COVID-19. CDR3 protein: CASSFTGYEQYF. The CDR3 coding sequence is TGTGCCAGCAGCTTTACGGGTTACGAGCAGTACTTC.